The entry that follows covers one T cell receptor (beta chain) sequence. This clone's antigen is unknown. No base quality information exists; no much larger clone differs at one position. Deletion took 2 bases off V and 7 bases off J, with a span of 15 bases between the germline ends. CDR3 length: 15 amino acids, cysteine to phenylalanine. This entry keeps only the CDR3 DNA: 45 bases, framed from base 1. The germline V gene (reference sequence) specifies SEHNR as CDR1 and FQNEAQ as CDR2. No immune events such as infections were documented for the healthy donors during the collection period. Healthy-donor blood repertoires served as a training cohort to calibrate time-dependent variance in a beta-binomial model of T-cell clone differential abundance. The training cohort included around ten healthy donors, of whom 3 were female and 7 were male. The donors were between about 29 and 65 years old, with an average age of around 42 years. Whole blood was collected from each healthy donor at three time points spaced 2 to 3 weeks apart and obtained from a commercial supplier. For immunosequencing, genomic DNA was extracted from unsorted whole blood.

The immunoSEQ Assay, which relies on bias-controlled multiplex PCR amplification of genomic DNA, was used to profile TCRbeta CDR3 regions. The source study handled its data this way. The absolute abundance of each unique TCRbeta CDR3 region was quantified after sequences were collapsed and filtered. Differential abundance was tested with two models: a binomial (Fisher-equivalent) model and a beta-binomial model that adds time-dependent variance fitted from healthy donors. Clones with fewer than 5 combined templates were excluded, and clones with Benjamini-Hochberg FDR below 0.01 were called differentially abundant. The form v = (b*log(k)+a)^2 was used to model beta-binomial variance as a function of total template count across the two samples. The table was pulled from immuneACCESS by TCRdb, which kept in-frame rearrangements only. Such tables lose some clones; where checked, under half of the loss comes from unresolved V genes, and the rest has no known cause. V and J calls and clone size are copied from that table; D and trimming were computed from the DNA. This sample gives 95,000 to 150,000 clones in total; more than 80% of them show up just once. The ten largest make up over 3% of the sample.

The sample originates from a study of identifying expanded T cells in peripheral blood (dated by TCRdb to the late 2010s). Regarding the complete study: Four technical replicates, made by sequencing separate aliquots from the same pool of genomic DNA, were compared pairwise. The study at large found these results: It was expected by the authors that biological variance in healthy repertoires might increase further over much longer intervals, such as months to years. About 1.2 differentially abundant clones were flagged by the binomial model between technical replicates, whereas about 17 and 20 were flagged over roughly two weeks and four weeks, respectively. For all healthy donors, the variance in clone template counts between two-week samples rose significantly as total template count increased. Across all healthy-donor time intervals, the beta-binomial model significantly cut both the number of clones called differentially abundant and the false-positive rate.

Input material: blood. The clonotype originates from a person between 18 and 70 years old in good health. The rearrangement joined TRBV7-9 to TRBJ1-5; a tentative D call is TRBD1 (5 bases match). The nucleotide sequence is TGTGCCAGCAGCTTATTCCCGGGGCGGGAGCAGCCCCAGCATTTT. This encodes CASSLFPGREQPQHF. The CDR3, completed at both ends by the reference TRBV7-9 and TRBJ1-5 genes, gives the full variable domain DTGVSQNPRHKITKRGQNVTFRCDPISEHNRLYWYRQTLGQGPEFLTYFQNEAQLEKSRLLSDRFSAERPKGSFSTLEIQRTEQGDSAMYLCASSLFPGREQPQHFGDGTRLSIL.